Sequencing of this TCR beta chain was carried out in a study of blood T cell repertoires in COVID-19. Authors' analysis steps: Reference gene primer amplification in the assay estimated nucleated cell counts. Profiled with immunoSEQ multiplex PCR; TCRdb holds only in-frame clones, not every one. From that table come the V and J calls and clone size; the DNA was used to work out D and trimming. The sample has a few hundred thousand clones; around 90% are singletons. This CDR3 contains 14 residues. The germline V gene encodes CDR1 LNHDA and CDR2 SQIVND (reference sequence). V lost 6 bases and J 0 bases, leaving 11 bases between the germline ends.

V gene TRBV19 combines with J gene TRBJ1-2; D gene ambiguous. The sequence came from a woman aged 70-85 years with COVID-19, enrolled during active disease. Sequencing was performed on peripheral blood. This CDR3 reads CASSSRSTNYGYTF. The CDR3 coding sequence is TGTGCCAGTAGCTCACGGAGCACTAACTATGGCTACACCTTC.